The sequence of this TCR beta chain was determined in a study of cytomegalovirus exposure and HLA in healthy donors. Study-wide points: Diagnosis of cytomegalovirus status made by the classifier reportedly showed high specificity and sensitivity. While the bulk of TCR sequences proved rare, some public TCRs turned up in many donors.

As concerns this clone: Antigen specificity is unknown.

Germline CDR1 reads SEHNR; CDR2 reads FQNEAQ (reference sequence). The CDR3 consists of 13 residues. Between the trimmed V and J ends, which lost 1 base and 5 bases, there was a span of 8 bases. Both 60 Vbeta primers and 13 Jbeta primers went into the PCR. The assay was immunoSEQ multiplex PCR, and TCRdb's table has in-frame clones only and misses some. The sample includes about 180,000 clones, roughly 81% seen only once; the top ten take approximately 4.4%. This chain joins TRBV7-9 and TRBJ2-5, with a weak D call TRBD2 (6 bases). Sequencing was performed on PBMCs. This clonotype was sampled from a woman in her late teens or twenties in good health and CMV-seropositive. CDR3 in amino acids: CASSLGLEETQYF. DNA of the CDR3: TGTGCCAGCAGCTTAGGACTAGAGGAGACCCAGTACTTC.